One sample yielded the 30 T cell receptor beta chains listed below, sequenced in a study of neurological immune-mediated disorders. TCRdb redid the calling of the 5' RACE reads with MiXCR, one entry per CDR3 protein. The data hold roughly 75,000 distinct CDR3 sequences, with just over 2.5% observed a single time. The sequenced sample was PBMCs. All receptors derive from a woman between 25 and 40 years old with multiple sclerosis.

This clonotype was observed at least ten times. The chain combines TRBV7-9 with TRBJ2-7; possible D gene TRBD2, 6 bases. V was shortened by 0 bases and J by 3 bases, with 18 bases between the two germline ends. Germline assignment: CDR1 SEHNR and CDR2 FQNEAQ (reference sequence). The CDR3 consists of 17 residues. The CDR3 sequence: CASSLASGPSVNYEQYF. The CDR3, as DNA: TGTGCCAGCAGCTTAGCGAGTGGTCCTAGCGTTAACTACGAGCAGTACTTC. Based on the CDR3 plus reference TRBV7-9 and TRBJ2-7, the full variable domain is DTGVSQNPRHKITKRGQNVTFRCDPISEHNRLYWYRQTLGQGPEFLTYFQNEAQLEKSRLLSDRFSAERPKGSFSTLEIQRTEQGDSAMYLCASSLASGPSVNYEQYFGPGTRLTVT.

Many counts were recorded for this clonotype. The chain links TRBV6-5 to TRBJ2-1, with TRBD2 matching 9 bases. Germline V gives CDR1 MNHEY, CDR2 SVGAGI. CDR3 length equals 15 residues. Losses at the gene ends were 7 bases for V and 5 bases for J; bases not matched to a gene: 9. The chain's CDR3 is CASNGLTSGNNEQFF. CDR3 nucleotides: TGTGCCAGCAACGGACTGACTAGCGGAAACAATGAGCAGTTCTTC.

This clonotype was picked up many times. The genes are TRBV5-1 and TRBJ2-1; TRBD1 matches at 9 bases. V was clipped by 4 bases and J by 6 bases; unmatched bases: 2. This CDR3 comprises 13 residues. Germline CDR1 reads SGHRS; CDR2 reads YFSETQ. The CDR3 sequence is CASSTGQGNEQFF. CDR3 nucleotide sequence: TGCGCCAGCAGCACGGGACAGGGCAATGAGCAGTTCTTC.

In the case of this clonotype: A junction end diverges from the germline sequence, so it may reflect a read error. The chain couples TRBV4-1 to TRBJ2-3, with a possible D match to TRBD2 (5 bases). From germline, CDR1 is MGHRA and CDR2 YSYEKL. The CDR3 extends over 16 amino acids. DNA for the CDR3: TGCGCCAGCAGCCAAGTCATGGGCGCTAGCACAGATACGCAGTGTTTT. It specifies CASSQVMGASTDTQCF.

In its sample, this clonotype was seen many times. V gene TRBV28 combines with J gene TRBJ1-1; D might be TRBD1 (5 bases). V lost 6 bases and J lost 4, with 9 bases in between. The germline gives CDR1 MDHEN, CDR2 SYDVKM. The length of the CDR3 is 12 residues. CDR3 sequence: CASSAQGTEAFF. The CDR3 coding sequence is TGTGCCAGCAGCGCCCAGGGCACTGAAGCTTTCTTT.

This clonotype was detected ten times or more. The chain carries TRBV19 and TRBJ2-7, with 7 nucleotides matching TRBD1. Germline loops: CDR1 LNHDA, CDR2 SQIVND (reference sequence). V lost 5 bases and J lost 2; bases outside the gene matches: 3. The CDR3 length is 13 residues. CDR3 bases: TGTGCCAGTAGTGTGGGGACAGCCTACGAGCAGTACTTC. Translated: CASSVGTAYEQYF.

This clonotype has at least ten counts. The chain is built from TRBV20-1 and TRBJ2-3; 12 bases fit TRBD2. CDR1 is DFQATT, CDR2 SNEGSKA, per germline (reference sequence). The CDR3 extends over 17 amino acids. V lost 0 bases to trimming and J lost 4 bases; unmatched junction nucleotides: 8. CDR3: CSARDFLTSGSSDTQYF. Here the CDR3 DNA reads TGCAGTGCTAGAGATTTTTTGACTAGCGGGAGTTCAGATACGCAGTATTTT.

This clonotype showed up many times. The chain is built from TRBV7-2 and TRBJ1-2; no clear D gene. The CDR3 is made up of 11 amino acids. Trimming pared 11 bases from V and 2 bases from J, leaving 9 bases between. From germline, CDR1 is SGHTA and CDR2 FQGNSA. The CDR3 nucleotides read TGTGCCGGGCCTGGGAACTATGGCTACACCTTC. Residues: CAGPGNYGYTF.

This clonotype showed up many times. The J gene is TRBJ2-5, the V gene TRBV20-1; 7 nucleotides agree with TRBD2. CDR3 length: 20 amino acids. With V trimmed by 1 base and J by 0 bases, 20 bases remained unmatched. Germline assignment: CDR1 DFQATT and CDR2 SNEGSKA (reference sequence). The CDR3 DNA reads TGCAGTGCTAGAGCTGGTCGCAACCTCGCGGTACTAGCGTACCAAGAGACCCAGTACTTC. As protein: CSARAGRNLAVLAYQETQYF.

This clonotype was counted many times. The chain is built from TRBV3-1 and TRBJ2-7; no clear D gene. The CDR3 has 11 residues. Trimming took off 2 bases at V and 5 bases at J, with 4 bases between the two ends. Germline-derived CDR1 and CDR2 are LGHDT and YNNKEL (reference sequence). The CDR3 DNA follows: TGTGCCAGCAGCCAAAGTGACGAGCAGTACTTC. It encodes CASSQSDEQYF.

This clonotype has just a few counts. V usage is TRBV11-3 and J usage is TRBJ2-2; D not certain. Deletions cut 1 base from V and 6 bases from J, with 9 bases between. The CDR3 is 14 amino acids. Germline CDR1 and CDR2: SGHNT and YENEEA. CDR3 protein: CASSLAPGSGELFF. CDR3 DNA: TGTGCCAGCAGCTTAGCTCCAGGTTCCGGGGAGCTGTTTTTT.

This clonotype came up many times. V usage is TRBV12-3 or TRBV12-4 and J usage is TRBJ2-7; D gene ambiguous. The CDR3 totals 13 residues. V lost 5 bases and J lost 5, with 13 bases in between. The DNA for the CDR3 is TGTGCCAGCAGTCAATCGGAAGTCCACGAGCAGTACTTC. Amino acid sequence: CASSQSEVHEQYF.

This clonotype was counted many times. V and J are TRBV7-8 and TRBJ2-1, with no clear D. Between the trimmed V and J ends, which lost 5 bases and 5 bases, there was a span of 13 bases. CDR3 length equals 14 residues. The germline gives CDR1 SGHVS, CDR2 FQNEAQ. The DNA of the CDR3 is TGTGCCAGCAGCCGCGAGAGGAATCACAATGAGCAGTTCTTC. It yields the protein CASSRERNHNEQFF.

This clonotype came up many times. This rearrangement joins TRBV20-1 to TRBJ2-1, with D hard to call. The germline V gene encodes CDR1 DFQATT and CDR2 SNEGSKA (reference sequence). V lost 5 bases, J lost 5 bases, and 13 bases lay in between. The CDR3 runs 13 residues. CDR3 in DNA: TGCAGTGCTCCCCATACTACACACAATGAGCAGTTCTTC. Its translation is CSAPHTTHNEQFF.

This clonotype was detected many times. V usage is TRBV6-2 or TRBV6-3 and J usage is TRBJ1-5; D not resolved. This CDR3 contains 15 residues. V lost 4 bases and J lost 0, with 10 bases in between. Germline assignment: CDR1 MNHEY and CDR2 SVGEGT. The CDR3: CASSWTVYSNQPQHF. The DNA for the CDR3 is TGTGCCAGCAGTTGGACGGTTTATAGCAATCAGCCCCAGCATTTT.

This clonotype was counted at least ten times. The chain is built from TRBV5-1 and TRBJ2-3, with TRBD2 matching 10 bases. V shed 0 bases, J shed 4 bases, and the junction held 5 bases outside the gene matches. Germline V gene data show CDR1 as SGHRS and CDR2 as YFSETQ. The CDR3 spans 16 residues. The CDR3, as DNA: TGCGCCAGCAGCTTGGGGTCTAGCGGGAGTGCAGATACGCAGTATTTT. Encoded protein: CASSLGSSGSADTQYF.

This clonotype was seen at least ten times. The chain combines TRBV12-3 or TRBV12-4 with TRBJ1-1; perhaps TRBD1 as D (5 bases). The CDR3 loop spans 14 amino acids. The V gene lost 4 bases and the J gene lost 1 base, with 10 bases spanning the gap. CDR3: CASSYGGANTEAFF. CDR3 nucleotides: TGTGCCAGCAGTTATGGGGGTGCGAACACTGAAGCTTTCTTT.

This clonotype appeared a single time. A much larger clone is a single base away; this may be a read error. V usage is TRBV20-1 and J usage is TRBJ2-1; 8 bases agree with TRBD2. Germline lookup yields CDR1 DFQATT and CDR2 SNEGSKA (reference sequence). The CDR3 loop spans 12 amino acids. V shed 7 bases and J 8 bases; nucleotides not matched to a gene: 7. CDR3 protein: CSEPIAGHEQFF. The CDR3 nucleotides read TGCAGTGAACCGATAGCGGGGCATGAGCAGTTCTTC.

This clonotype was detected many times. This rearrangement joins TRBV7-2 to TRBJ2-3; TRBD1 matches 9 bases. J gave up 5 bases and V 1 base, and 7 bases lay outside the gene matches. Germline V gene data show CDR1 as SGHTA and CDR2 as FQGNSA. The CDR3 loop spans 16 amino acids. CDR3 coding DNA: TGTGCCAGCAGCTTAGGGGTACAGGGGGCCGGAGATACGCAGTATTTT. It encodes CASSLGVQGAGDTQYF.

There are many counts of this clonotype. The V and J genes are TRBV7-2 and TRBJ1-1; no reliable D call. Trimming cost V 5 bases and J 5 bases, with 18 bases left between them. Germline CDR1 SGHTA, CDR2 FQGNSA. This CDR3 comprises 15 residues. CDR3 nucleotides: TGTGCCAGCAGCCCCACCGAGAAACCGCGGACTGAAGCTTTCTTT. It encodes CASSPTEKPRTEAFF. Complete variable domain (other parts from reference TRBV7-2 and TRBJ1-1): GAGVSQSPSNKVTEKGKDVELRCDPISGHTALYWYRQSLGQGLEFLIYFQGNSAPDKSGLPSDRFSAERTGGSVSTLTIQRTQQEDSAVYLCASSPTEKPRTEAFFGQGTRLTVV.

This clonotype was counted ten times or more. The chain combines TRBV12-3 or TRBV12-4 with TRBJ2-7, with D perhaps TRBD1 or TRBD2 (5 bases each). V was shortened by 0 bases and J by 2 bases, with 11 bases between the two germline ends. The CDR3 covers 15 residues. This chain's CDR3 is CASSLASGSPYEQYF. Here the CDR3 DNA reads TGTGCCAGCAGTTTAGCTTCAGGGAGTCCCTACGAGCAGTACTTC.

Many counts were recorded for this clonotype. This rearrangement joins TRBV7-2 to TRBJ2-5; 9 bases match TRBD1. The CDR3 covers 13 residues. Germline V CDR1 and CDR2: SGHTA, FQGNSA. V was pared by 4 bases and J by 5 bases, with 2 bases of the junction left unmatched. DNA for the CDR3: TGTGCCAGCAGCTGGGACAGGGTGGAGACCCAGTACTTC. Amino acids: CASSWDRVETQYF. The variable domain in full, completed from reference TRBV7-2 and TRBJ2-5, reads GAGVSQSPSNKVTEKGKDVELRCDPISGHTALYWYRQSLGQGLEFLIYFQGNSAPDKSGLPSDRFSAERTGGSVSTLTIQRTQQEDSAVYLCASSWDRVETQYFGPGTRLLVL.

This clonotype showed up many times. The chain recombines TRBV28 with TRBJ1-5; the D is unclear. The CDR3 is 13 amino acids. Germline CDR1 and CDR2: MDHEN and SYDVKM. The germline V and J ends were trimmed by 4 bases and 0 bases, with 4 bases remaining between them. In nucleotides, the CDR3 is TGTGCCAGCAGTTATTATAGCAATCAGCCCCAGCATTTT. This codes for CASSYYSNQPQHF.

This clonotype has a count of ten or more. The chain joins TRBV29-1 to TRBJ2-7; the D is unclear. V was pared by 4 bases and J by 4 bases, with 17 bases between. The CDR3 is 14 residues long. CDR1 and CDR2 (germline): SQVTM, ANQGSEA. The CDR3 region has the DNA TGCAGCGTTGTTTCCCTCGACTGGGGTTACGAGCAGTACTTC. It translates to CSVVSLDWGYEQYF.

Only a few counts were recorded for this clonotype. This chain joins TRBV7-2 and TRBJ2-1; possible D gene TRBD2, 5 bases. The V gene's germline CDR1 is SGHTA and CDR2 FQGNSA. This CDR3 region has 14 residues. V was shortened by 5 bases and J by 3 bases, with 11 bases between the two germline ends. The CDR3 loop reads CASSPGLDYNEQFF. CDR3 DNA sequence: TGTGCCAGCAGCCCTGGACTGGACTACAATGAGCAGTTCTTC.

This clonotype was seen ten or more times. The chain combines TRBV29-1 with TRBJ2-7; perhaps D is TRBD1 or TRBD2 (5 bases each). The CDR3 extends over 14 amino acids. Germline-derived CDR1 and CDR2 are SQVTM and ANQGSEA. V lost 4 bases to trimming and J lost 4 bases, with 17 bases between them. Written as DNA, the CDR3 is TGCAGCGTTGGCGGGTGGGGGACCCCTTACGAGCAGTACTTC. Amino acid sequence: CSVGGWGTPYEQYF.

This clonotype was detected many times. This chain joins TRBV28 and TRBJ2-7; D is unresolved. Germline CDR1 reads MDHEN; CDR2 reads SYDVKM. Deletions cut 5 bases from V and 5 bases from J, with 16 bases between. The CDR3 runs 14 residues. The CDR3 sequence: CASSPSRAVDEQYF. As DNA, the CDR3 is TGTGCCAGCAGTCCCAGTAGGGCGGTGGACGAGCAGTACTTC.

This clonotype has a count of ten or more. The chain uses TRBV29-1 and TRBJ2-5, with 11 bases matching TRBD2. With V trimmed by 2 bases and J by 5 bases, 7 bases remained unmatched. CDR3 length: 15 residues. The V gene's germline CDR1 is SQVTM and CDR2 ANQGSEA. CDR3 sequence reads: CSVESGSGRGETQYF. DNA of the CDR3: TGCAGCGTTGAAAGTGGTAGCGGGAGGGGGGAGACCCAGTACTTC.

This clonotype appeared many times. The chain uses TRBV5-1 and TRBJ2-7; D ambiguous. This CDR3 region has 14 residues. V lost 4 bases and J 2 bases, leaving 13 bases between the germline ends. Looked up from germline, CDR1 is SGHRS and CDR2 is YFSETQ. In nucleotides, the CDR3 is TGCGCCAGCAGCCCCCAACGACCGACCTACGAGCAGTACTTC. Protein: CASSPQRPTYEQYF.

Ten or more counts support this clonotype. The chain joins TRBV7-9 to TRBJ2-1, with 14 bases lining up with TRBD2. CDR3 length: 14 residues. Germline V CDR1 and CDR2: SEHNR, FQNEAQ (reference sequence). V dropped 5 bases and J dropped 7; count of bases not matched to a gene: 1. CDR3 in amino acids: CASSGTSGSNEQFF. The CDR3 DNA reads TGTGCCAGCAGCGGGACTAGCGGGAGTAATGAGCAGTTCTTC.